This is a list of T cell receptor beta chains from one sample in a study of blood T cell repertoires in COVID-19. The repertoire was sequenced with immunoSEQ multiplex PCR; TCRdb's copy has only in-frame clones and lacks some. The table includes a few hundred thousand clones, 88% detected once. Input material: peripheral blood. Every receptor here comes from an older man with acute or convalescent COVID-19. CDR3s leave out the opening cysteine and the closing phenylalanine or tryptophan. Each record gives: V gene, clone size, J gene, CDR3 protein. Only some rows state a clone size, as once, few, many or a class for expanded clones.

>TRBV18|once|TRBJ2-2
ASSPSGTSGSGELF
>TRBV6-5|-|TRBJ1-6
ASSYSQGPLH
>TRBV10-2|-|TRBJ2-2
ASSEGANTGELF
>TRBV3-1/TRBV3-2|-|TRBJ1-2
ASSQRTGRDYGYT
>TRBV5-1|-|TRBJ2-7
ASSLQGPTYEQY
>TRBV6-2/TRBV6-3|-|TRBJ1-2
ASSYRVYGIHGYT
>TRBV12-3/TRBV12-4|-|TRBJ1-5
ASSSTGLPQH
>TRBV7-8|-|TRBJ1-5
ASSLAGGGNQPQH
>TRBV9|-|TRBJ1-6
ASSVAAGAWSPLH
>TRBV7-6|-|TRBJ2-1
ASSSTGGAYNEQF
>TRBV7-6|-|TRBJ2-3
ASSEGQVLRKDTQY
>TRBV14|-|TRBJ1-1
ASSQALQGIEAF
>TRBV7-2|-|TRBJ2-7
ASSVGGGTGWYEQY
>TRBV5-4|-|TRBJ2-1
ASSPGLAGGFRSSYNEQF
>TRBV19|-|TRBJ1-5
ASSHTGIRNQPQH
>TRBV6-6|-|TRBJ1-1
ASSPPQLTGWNTEAF
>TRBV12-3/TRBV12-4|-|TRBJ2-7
ASSFGEAGEQY
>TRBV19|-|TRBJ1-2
ASSADRGGTNYGYT
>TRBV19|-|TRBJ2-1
ASSILAGALNEQF
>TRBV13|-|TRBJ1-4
ASSLRQVDEKLF
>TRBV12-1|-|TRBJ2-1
ASSFSGKTYNEQF
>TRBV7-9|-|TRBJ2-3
ASSLRGSLKADTQY
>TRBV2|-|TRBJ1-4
ASKLQGAATNEKLF
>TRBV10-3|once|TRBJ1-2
AISESTDRGHGYT
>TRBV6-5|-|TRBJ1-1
ASSLGGNTEAF
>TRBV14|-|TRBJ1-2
ASSLAGLLYGYT
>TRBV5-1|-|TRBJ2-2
ASSFAEGDTGELF
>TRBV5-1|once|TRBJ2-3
ASSLTTGGEPWGGKSTDTQY
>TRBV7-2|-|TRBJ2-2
ASSPPGLNIGELF
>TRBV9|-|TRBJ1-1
ASSVEGGNTEAF
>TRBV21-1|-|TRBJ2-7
ASSNQVSYLFSQY
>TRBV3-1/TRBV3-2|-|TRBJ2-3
ASSQAGTGPQY
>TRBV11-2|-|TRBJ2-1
ASSWRGAGTYNEQF
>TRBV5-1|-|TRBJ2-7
ASSLEHRLPQY
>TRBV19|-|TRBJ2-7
ASSLSVPEGVTEQY
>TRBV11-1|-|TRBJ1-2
ASSLNGGAGGYT
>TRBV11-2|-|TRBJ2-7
ASSRDSPYEQY
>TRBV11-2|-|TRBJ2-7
ASSLERGSYEQY
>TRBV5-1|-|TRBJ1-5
ASSLGAGEAGQPQH
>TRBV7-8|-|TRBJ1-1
ASSLRVGDTEAF
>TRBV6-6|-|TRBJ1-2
ASSHRDFGTGYT
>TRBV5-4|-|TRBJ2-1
ASSPRTSGTSSEQF
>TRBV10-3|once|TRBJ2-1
AISEGQSGNEQF
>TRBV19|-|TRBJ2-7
ATKSLAVSYEQY
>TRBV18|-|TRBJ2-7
ASSPTGTGGNEQY
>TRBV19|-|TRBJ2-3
ASSQGQGMGYTQY
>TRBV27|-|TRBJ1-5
ASAETGINQPQH
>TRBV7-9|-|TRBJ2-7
ASSLYEQY
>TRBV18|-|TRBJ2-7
ASSPPISRGWSYEQY
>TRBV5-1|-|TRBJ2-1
ASSSQDPIAGGRGHEQF
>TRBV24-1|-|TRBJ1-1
ATSDLPGNTEAF
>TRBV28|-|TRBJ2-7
ASSNEAGVYEQY
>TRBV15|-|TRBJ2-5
ATSSGRRQETQY
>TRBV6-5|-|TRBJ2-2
ASSYGGARVTGELF
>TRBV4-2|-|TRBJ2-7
ASSQDRGTIRQQY